This T cell receptor beta chain was documented in a study of regulatory T cells in long-lasting Graves disease. This clonotype has at least ten counts. This sample's time point: newly diagnosed GD, antithyroid drugs for less than 3 months. The TCR library used RNA extracted from PBMCs. Germline assignment: CDR1 KGHSH and CDR2 LQKENI. CDR3 length: 14 amino acids. The ends were cut back, 3 bases at V and 1 base at J, with 9 bases in the middle. Arm-PCR with iRepertoire HTBI primers amplified the CDR3 regions for these TCR beta libraries. Each CDR3 protein gets one entry after TCRdb re-called the multiplex PCR reads with MiXCR. The sample holds around 500,000 distinct CDR3 sequences, approximately 13% seen once. These records were also assigned to another study, of T cells in Graves' hyperthyroidism and ophthalmopathy. As reported in that work: Clonotypes that were expanded in thyroid above 0.001 mostly appeared in blood too.

This specimen was peripheral blood mononuclear cells (PBMCs), taken at new diagnosis, from a patient treated with antithyroid drugs. The chain carries TRBV18 and TRBJ1-1; no clear D gene. This TCR came from a man younger than 40 with Graves disease. CDR3 loop: CASSPAGSNTEAFF. The CDR3, as DNA: TGTGCCAGCTCACCGGCGGGGTCGAACACTGAAGCTTTCTTT.